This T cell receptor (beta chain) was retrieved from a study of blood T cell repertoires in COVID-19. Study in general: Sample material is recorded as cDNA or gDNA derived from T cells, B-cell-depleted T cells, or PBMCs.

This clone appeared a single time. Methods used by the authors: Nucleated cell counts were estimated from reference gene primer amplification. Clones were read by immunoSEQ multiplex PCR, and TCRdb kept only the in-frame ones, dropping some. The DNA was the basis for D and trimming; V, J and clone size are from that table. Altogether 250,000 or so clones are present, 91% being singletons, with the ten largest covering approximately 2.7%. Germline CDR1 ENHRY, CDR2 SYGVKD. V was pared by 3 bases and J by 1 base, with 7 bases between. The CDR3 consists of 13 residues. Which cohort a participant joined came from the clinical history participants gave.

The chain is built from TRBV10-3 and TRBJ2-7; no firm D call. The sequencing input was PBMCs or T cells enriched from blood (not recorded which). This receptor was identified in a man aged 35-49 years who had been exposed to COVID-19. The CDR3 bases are TGTGCCATCAGTGAACCAGGTTCCTACGAGCAGTACTTC. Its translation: CAISEPGSYEQYF.